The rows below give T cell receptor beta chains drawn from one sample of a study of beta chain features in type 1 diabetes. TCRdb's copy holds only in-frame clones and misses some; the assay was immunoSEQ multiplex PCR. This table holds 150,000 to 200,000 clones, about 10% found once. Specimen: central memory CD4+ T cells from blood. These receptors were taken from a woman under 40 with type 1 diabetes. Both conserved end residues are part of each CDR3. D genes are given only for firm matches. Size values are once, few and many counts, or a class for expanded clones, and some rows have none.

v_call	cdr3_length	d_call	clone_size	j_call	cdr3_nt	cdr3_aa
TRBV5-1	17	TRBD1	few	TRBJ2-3	TGCGCCAGCAGCTTCTCGACCGGGACAGGGATCACAGATACGCAGTATTTT	CASSFSTGTGITDTQYF
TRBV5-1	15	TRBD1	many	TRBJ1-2	TGCGCCAGCAGCATGGGGACAGGGTTATCGGATGGCTACACCTTC	CASSMGTGLSDGYTF
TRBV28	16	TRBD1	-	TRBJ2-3	TGTGCCAGCAGTCCAGTACAGGGGGCTCGACCAGATACGCAGTATTTT	CASSPVQGARPDTQYF
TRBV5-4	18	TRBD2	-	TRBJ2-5	TGTGCCAGCAGCTTCGGGCTAGCGGGAGGGAGAGGCCAAGAGACCCAGTACTTC	CASSFGLAGGRGQETQYF
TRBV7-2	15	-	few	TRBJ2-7	TGTGCCAGCAGCTTAGGGAGGGCAAGCTCCTACGAGCAGTACTTC	CASSLGRASSYEQYF
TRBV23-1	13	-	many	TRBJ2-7	TGCGCCAGCAGTCGTGCCAGGGGCAACGAGCAGTACTTC	CASSRARGNEQYF
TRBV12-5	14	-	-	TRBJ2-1	TGTGCTAGTGGTGTAACTAGCTCCTACAATGAGCAGTTCTTC	CASGVTSSYNEQFF
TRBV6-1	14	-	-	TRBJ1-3	TGTGCCAGCACGCAGCAGGGGAGTGGAAACACCATATATTTT	CASTQQGSGNTIYF
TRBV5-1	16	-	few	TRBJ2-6	TGCGCCAGCAGCCCGGTTCGGGGAACTGGGGCCAACGTCCTGACTTTC	CASSPVRGTGANVLTF
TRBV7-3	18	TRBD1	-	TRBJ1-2	TGTGCCAGCAGCTTAAAGCCCCCCGGGACAGGGGATAAGTATGGCTACACCTTC	CASSLKPPGTGDKYGYTF